The 18 T cell receptor beta chains reported below all come from one sample, sequenced in a study of cytomegalovirus exposure and HLA in healthy donors (dated by TCRdb to about 2017). Library creation used the immunoSEQ multiplex PCR assay. For the multiplex PCR, a mixture combining 60 forward primers for TCR Vbeta segments and 13 reverse primers for TCR Jbeta segments was used. TCRdb retrieved this table from immuneACCESS and kept in-frame rearrangements only. Not all clones are present; in checked studies, unresolved V genes account for under half, and no reason is known for the remainder. In this sample the table shows around 150,000 clones, 75% to 80% of which occur a single time. Roughly 2% of the sample goes to the ten largest clones. Source material: PBMCs. These receptor sequences come from a man under 40 in good health and CMV-seronegative.

V and J are TRBV6-1 and TRBJ2-6; no reliable D call. The CDR3 is 15 residues long. CDR1 is MNHNS, CDR2 SASEGT, per germline. The germline V and J ends were trimmed by 3 bases and 2 bases, with 8 bases remaining between them. The CDR3 DNA reads TGTGCCAGCAGTGAGTATAAGCCTGGGGCCAACGTCCTGACTTTC. The encoded protein is CASSEYKPGANVLTF.

The gene calls are TRBV27 and TRBJ2-5, with 8 nucleotides matching TRBD2. This CDR3 region has 14 residues. The V segment lost 8 bases and the J segment 3 bases; nucleotides outside the gene matches: 8. CDR1 and CDR2 from the germline V gene are MNHEY and SMNVEV (reference sequence). CDR3 amino acids: CASAKLGLEETQYF. For the CDR3, the DNA is TGTGCCAGCGCCAAGCTGGGACTAGAAGAGACCCAGTACTTC.

The chain employs TRBV25-1 and TRBJ2-5, with 7 positions matching TRBD1. This CDR3 contains 15 residues. Trimming took 3 bases from V and 1 from J; bases not matched to a gene: 5. CDR1 is MGHDK and CDR2 is SYGVNS in the germline V gene. CDR3 in DNA: TGTGCCAGCAGTGACGGGACAGCTGCCCAAGAGACCCAGTACTTC. Translation gives CASSDGTAAQETQYF.

The rearrangement uses TRBV10-3 and TRBJ2-3; 7 bases match TRBD1. Germline V gene sequence: CDR1 ENHRY, CDR2 SYGVKD. CDR3 length: 13 residues. This chain's CDR3 is CATVGTGTDTQYF. CDR3 in DNA: TGTGCGACCGTCGGGACAGGCACAGATACGCAGTATTTT.

The chain recombines TRBV28 with TRBJ2-5; TRBD2 is a possible D gene (5 bases). The J call may be in error: the DNA end matches TRBJ2-7 better. Germline V gene data show CDR1 as MDHEN and CDR2 as SYDVKM. The CDR3 loop spans 12 amino acids. For the CDR3, the DNA is TGTGCCAGCATCGGACTTTCCTACGAGCAGTACTTC. Protein sequence: CASIGLSYEQYF.

The chain links TRBV7-8 to TRBJ2-7; TRBD1 matches 9 bases. Germline trimming cut 5 bases from V and 0 bases from J; bases unmatched to any gene: 11. The length of the CDR3 is 17 residues. The germline V gene encodes CDR1 SGHVS and CDR2 FQNEAQ. The CDR3 is CASSLTGGSFHSYEQYF. DNA of the CDR3: TGTGCCAGCAGCCTCACAGGGGGCTCCTTCCACTCCTACGAGCAGTACTTC.

Comment on this clone: Its ends do not fully match the called genes, so a read error is possible. The chain is built from TRBV7-7 and TRBJ2-7; TRBD1 agrees at 9 bases. Germline loops: CDR1 SSHAT, CDR2 FNYEAQ (reference sequence). This CDR3 region has 14 residues. This CDR3 is CASSLGDRDGEQYF. CDR3 sequence (DNA): TGTGCTAGCAGCTTAGGGGACAGGGACGGCGAGCAGTACTTC. Looking up the rest from reference TRBV7-7 and TRBJ2-7 gives the full variable domain: GAGVSQSPRYKVTKRGQDVTLRCDPISSHATLYWYQQALGQGPEFLTYFNYEAQPDKSGLPSDRFSAERPEGSISTLTIQRTEQRDSAMYRCASSLGDRDGEQYFGPGTRLTVT.

V gene TRBV7-9 combines with J gene TRBJ2-7, with D perhaps TRBD1 (6 bases). This CDR3 is built from 17 residues. V was clipped by 3 bases and J by 2 bases, with 20 bases between them. Germline CDR1 is SEHNR and CDR2 is FQNEAQ (reference sequence). The CDR3 here is CASSFRSAGASPYEQYF. DNA of the CDR3: TGTGCCAGCAGCTTTAGATCGGCAGGGGCCAGTCCCTACGAGCAGTACTTC.

Details on this clone: A read error may account for a junction end that differs from germline. The chain couples TRBV10-1 to TRBJ1-2; the D gene is possibly TRBD1 (5 bases). The CDR3 spans 11 residues. Germline V gene lookup returns CDR1 WNHNN and CDR2 SYGVQD (reference sequence). The DNA for the CDR3 is TGCGCCAGCAGTGAAGGTAGCAGGGTGTACTTC. Translating gives CASSEGSRVYF.

The chain combines TRBV9 with TRBJ2-3, with D perhaps TRBD2 (5 bases). Germline loops: CDR1 SGDLS, CDR2 YYNGEE. V lost 0 bases to trimming and J lost 5 bases, with 13 bases between them. The CDR3 loop spans 15 amino acids. DNA for the CDR3: TGTGCCAGCAGCGTAGGGGCGGGTCAAAAAGATACGCAGTATTTT. Its translation is CASSVGAGQKDTQYF.

The V gene is TRBV11-1, the J gene TRBJ1-1, with a tentative D call TRBD1 (5 bases). The CDR3 totals 14 residues. Between the trimmed V and J ends, which lost 2 bases and 5 bases, there was a span of 12 bases. Germline V gene lookup returns CDR1 SGHAT and CDR2 FQDESV (reference sequence). The CDR3, as DNA: TGTGCCAGCAGCTTATTGCAGGGTGGGACTGAAGCTTTCTTT. Its translation: CASSLLQGGTEAFF.

V and J are TRBV5-1 and TRBJ2-7; D gene unclear. Trimming stripped 4 bases from V and 1 base from J, with 12 bases between. The V gene's germline CDR1 is SGHRS and CDR2 YFSETQ. CDR3 length: 14 amino acids. CDR3 protein: CASSPNRLSYEQYF. Written as DNA, the CDR3 is TGCGCCAGCAGCCCCAACCGGTTATCCTACGAGCAGTACTTC.

The chain recombines TRBV9 with TRBJ2-2; D gene uncertain. This CDR3 has 13 residues. V lost 0 bases and J 6 bases, leaving 6 bases between the germline ends. Germline V gene data show CDR1 as SGDLS and CDR2 as YYNGEE. The CDR3 sequence is CASSVASSGELFF. CDR3 nucleotide sequence: TGTGCCAGCAGCGTAGCTTCCTCCGGGGAGCTGTTTTTT. Looking up the rest from reference TRBV9 and TRBJ2-2 gives the full variable domain: DSGVTQTPKHLITATGQRVTLRCSPRSGDLSVYWYQQSLDQGLQFLIQYYNGEERAKGNILERFSAQQFPDLHSELNLSSLELGDSALYFCASSVASSGELFFGEGSRLTVL.

The chain couples TRBV28 to TRBJ1-4; 7 bases agree with TRBD1. After removal of 10 bases from V and 16 bases from J, the junction contained 9 bases not matched to a gene. The CDR3 extends over 10 amino acids. Germline V lookup: CDR1 MDHEN, CDR2 SYDVKM. CDR3 sequence (DNA): TGTGCCACCTCGAAGGGGGCCCCGTTTTTT. It encodes CATSKGAPFF.

The rearrangement joins TRBV6-5 to TRBJ2-1, with 8 bases identical to TRBD1. With V trimmed by 5 bases and J by 3 bases, 6 bases remained unmatched. The CDR3 has 15 amino acids. Germline V lookup: CDR1 MNHEY, CDR2 SVGAGI. The CDR3 coding sequence is TGTGCCAGCAGTCCAGACAGGGGCTACTACAATGAGCAGTTCTTC. Its protein product is CASSPDRGYYNEQFF.

V and J are TRBV28 and TRBJ2-7, with 8 bases aligning to TRBD2. CDR3 length equals 15 residues. The ends lost 4 bases at V and 3 bases at J; junction bases unmatched: 8. The germline V gene has CDR1 MDHEN and CDR2 SYDVKM. The CDR3 region is CASSSRRSGSYEQYF. The CDR3 nucleotides read TGTGCCAGCAGTTCCCGGCGGAGCGGGAGCTACGAGCAGTACTTC.

CDR3 DNA: TGTGCCAGCAGTGGGAATCTAGGTCGGGCAGATACGCAGTATTTT. As protein: CASSGNLGRADTQYF. The chain uses TRBV25-1 and TRBJ2-3; no firm D call. The CDR3 totals 15 residues. V was shortened by 4 bases and J by 4 bases, with 15 bases between the two germline ends. Looked up from germline, CDR1 is MGHDK and CDR2 is SYGVNS.

The V gene is TRBV10-2, the J gene TRBJ1-1; D not certain. Germline V lookup: CDR1 WSHSY, CDR2 SAAADI. V lost 4 bases, J lost 0 bases, and 9 bases lay in between. CDR3 length: 14 residues. Here the CDR3 DNA reads TGCGCCAGCAGTGTCCGGGATATGAACACTGAAGCTTTCTTT. Translation gives CASSVRDMNTEAFF.